This T cell receptor beta chain is drawn from a study of beta chain features in type 1 diabetes. Findings of the study overall: All four CD4+ subsets from Type 1 diabetes patients carried moderately but significantly shorter TCRB CDR3s.

Isolated RNA was reverse transcribed in full, so expressed TCRB transcripts were sequenced. Repertoires were generated with immunoSEQ multiplex PCR, while TCRdb's copy carries only in-frame clones and drops some. The profile shows about 15,000 clones, around 70% of them singletons. The CDR3 runs 15 residues. Germline loops: CDR1 LNHDA, CDR2 SQIVND (reference sequence). The V segment lost 6 bases and the J segment 7 bases; nucleotides outside the gene matches: 12. On this clone itself: Its antigen is currently unknown.

Material for sequencing was stem cell memory CD4+ T cells from blood. The TCR sequence derives from a man aged 25-45 years with type 1 diabetes. The V call is TRBV19, the J call TRBJ2-7; 10 bases map to TRBD1. CDR3 in amino acids: CASRTGTGVEGEQYF. The CDR3 nucleotides read TGTGCCAGTAGAACCGGGACAGGGGTAGAAGGTGAGCAGTACTTC. The whole variable domain, filled in from reference TRBV19 and TRBJ2-7, reads DGGITQSPKYLFRKEGQNVTLSCEQNLNHDAMYWYRQDPGQGLRLIYYSQIVNDFQKGDIAEGYSVSREKKESFPLTVTSAQKNPTAFYLCASRTGTGVEGEQYFGPGTRLTVT.